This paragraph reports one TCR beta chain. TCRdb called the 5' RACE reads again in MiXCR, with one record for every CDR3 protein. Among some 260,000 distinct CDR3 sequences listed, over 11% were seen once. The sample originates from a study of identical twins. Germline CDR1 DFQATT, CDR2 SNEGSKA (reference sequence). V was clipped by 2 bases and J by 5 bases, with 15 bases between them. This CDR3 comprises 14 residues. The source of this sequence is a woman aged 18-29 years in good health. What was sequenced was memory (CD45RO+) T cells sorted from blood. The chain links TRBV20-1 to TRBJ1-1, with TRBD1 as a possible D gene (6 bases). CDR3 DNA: TGCAGTGCTAGATTACAGGGTTTGAGGACTGAAGCTTTCTTT. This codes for CSARLQGLRTEAFF.